The 15 T cell receptor beta chains presented below share a single source sample, sequenced in a study of blood T cell repertoires in COVID-19. Only in-frame clones appear in the TCRdb table, and some are missing; sequencing was by immunoSEQ multiplex PCR. The data contain a few hundred thousand clones, over 80% of them singletons. Sequences were obtained from PBMCs or T cells enriched from blood (not recorded which). Receptors originate from a man aged 25-45 years who had recovered from COVID-19.

This clone occurred once. Written as DNA, the CDR3 is TGCGCCAGCAGTGCCCTGCGACAGGGCAATGAGCAGTTCTTC. Amino acids: CASSALRQGNEQFF. The genes are TRBV10-1 and TRBJ2-1; 7 bases fit TRBD1. This CDR3 spans 14 amino acids. Germline loops: CDR1 WNHNN, CDR2 SYGVQD (reference sequence). The V gene end was trimmed by 4 bases and the J gene end by 6 bases; junction bases not matched to a gene: 6.

J is TRBJ1-5 and V is TRBV28; 10 bases agree with TRBD1. The CDR3 runs 17 residues. Germline V gives CDR1 MDHEN, CDR2 SYDVKM. Trimming removed 2 bases from V and 6 bases from J; junction bases left unmatched: 10. This CDR3 reads CASSLSLEGQGIQPQHF. The CDR3, as DNA: TGTGCCAGCAGTTTAAGTTTAGAGGGACAGGGGATTCAGCCCCAGCATTTT.

This clone was seen only a few times. The chain's CDR3 is CASSFGGVDTEAFF. The CDR3 DNA reads as TGCGCCAGCAGCTTTGGAGGGGTGGACACTGAAGCTTTCTTT. V gene TRBV5-1 combines with J gene TRBJ1-1, with D tentatively TRBD1 (5 bases). This CDR3 is 14 amino acids long. Germline assignment: CDR1 SGHRS and CDR2 YFSETQ. V was cut by 2 bases and J by 3 bases, with 11 bases left in between.

This sequence joins TRBV5-5 and TRBJ1-1, with a weak D call TRBD1 (6 bases). V was trimmed by 1 base and J by 5 bases, leaving 15 bases between them. The CDR3 contains 15 residues. The germline V gene has CDR1 SGHKS and CDR2 YYEKEE (reference sequence). This CDR3 is CASSLTPGALTEAFF. CDR3 sequence (DNA): TGTGCCAGCAGCTTGACCCCAGGGGCTTTGACTGAAGCTTTCTTT.

This sequence joins TRBV6-5 and TRBJ2-2, with D possibly matching TRBD2 (6 bases). Germline assignment: CDR1 MNHEY and CDR2 SVGAGI. The CDR3 is 14 residues long. V lost 6 bases and J 2 bases, leaving 10 bases between the germline ends. CDR3 sequence (DNA): TGTGCCAGCAGGCGGGACTTCAACACCGGGGAGCTGTTTTTT. Residues: CASRRDFNTGELFF.

This chain uses TRBV5-1 with TRBJ2-5, with 9 nucleotides matching TRBD1. The CDR3 runs 13 residues. J lost 5 bases, V lost 4 bases, and 3 bases had no gene match. Germline CDR1 SGHRS, CDR2 YFSETQ. CDR3 sequence (DNA): TGCGCCAGCAGCGGGACAGGGTTGGAGACCCAGTACTTC. Protein product: CASSGTGLETQYF.

This clone was found many times. The CDR3 reads CASRSGSAHSGNTIYF. CDR3 coding DNA: TGTGCCAGCCGGAGTGGGTCAGCTCACTCTGGAAACACCATATATTTT. The V call is TRBV2, the J call TRBJ1-3; D unclear. The V gene lost 8 bases and the J gene lost 0 bases, with 17 bases spanning the gap. Germline CDR1 SNHLY, CDR2 FYNNEI. The CDR3 sequence is 16 residues long. The full variable domain, completed using reference TRBV2 and TRBJ1-3, is EPEVTQTPSHQVTQMGQEVILRCVPISNHLYFYWYRQILGQKVEFLVSFYNNEISEKSEIFDDQFSVERPDGSNFTLKIRSTKLEDSAMYFCASRSGSAHSGNTIYFGEGSWLTVV.

The V and J genes are TRBV7-2 and TRBJ2-5; D not resolved. The CDR3 sequence is 14 residues long. Trimming cost V 1 base and J 4 bases, with 10 bases left between them. CDR1 and CDR2 (germline): SGHTA, FQGNSA. CDR3 bases: TGTGCCAGCAGCTTAGGTGGTTCAGGAGAGACCCAGTACTTC. Amino acid sequence: CASSLGGSGETQYF.

The chain uses TRBV30 and TRBJ1-5, with D possibly being TRBD1 (5 bases). There are 16 residues in the CDR3. Trimming removed 5 bases at V and 1 base at J, with 18 bases between. The germline V gene encodes CDR1 GTSNPN and CDR2 SVGIG (reference sequence). CDR3 residues: CAWESGHGGSNQPQHF. In nucleotides, the CDR3 is TGTGCCTGGGAGAGTGGGCACGGGGGGAGCAATCAGCCCCAGCATTTT. The whole variable domain, remainder taken from reference TRBV30 and TRBJ1-5, is SQTIHQWPATLVQPVGSPLSLECTVEGTSNPNLYWYRQAAGRGLQLLFYSVGIGQISSEVPQNLSASRPQDRQFILSSKKLLLSDSGFYLCAWESGHGGSNQPQHFGDGTRLSIL.

The chain uses TRBV10-1 and TRBJ1-4; the D is unclear. Germline assignment: CDR1 WNHNN and CDR2 SYGVQD (reference sequence). CDR3 size: 13 residues. Trimming cost V 8 bases and J 4 bases, with 11 bases left between them. The CDR3 reads CASQHYLNEKLFF. For the CDR3, the DNA is TGCGCCAGCCAACATTATCTTAATGAAAAACTGTTTTTT.

The rearrangement uses TRBV10-2 and TRBJ1-1; D is unresolved. The CDR3 totals 14 residues. Germline V gene sequence: CDR1 WSHSY, CDR2 SAAADI. The germline V and J ends were trimmed by 3 bases and 1 base, with 9 bases remaining between them. CDR3 bases: TGCGCCAGCAGTGATCGAGGGCAGAACACTGAAGCTTTCTTT. Its protein is CASSDRGQNTEAFF.

J is TRBJ2-2 and V is TRBV5-4, with D possibly TRBD2 on 6 matching bases. The CDR3 runs to 16 residues. The V end lost 2 bases, the J end lost 0 bases, and 11 bases lay between the germline ends. Germline assignment: CDR1 SGHNT and CDR2 YYREEE (reference sequence). The CDR3 DNA reads as TGTGCCAGCAGCTTCCGGTGGGGGGCGAACACCGGGGAGCTGTTTTTT. Protein product: CASSFRWGANTGELFF.

V usage is TRBV15 and J usage is TRBJ2-7; TRBD1 is a possible D gene (6 bases). Germline CDR1 LNHNV, CDR2 YYDKDF (reference sequence). CDR3 size: 18 residues. V dropped 1 base and J dropped 4 bases, with 23 bases sitting between them. The CDR3 here is CATSRASSKRTVGYEQYF. The CDR3 DNA reads TGTGCCACCAGCAGAGCCTCGTCGAAACGGACAGTTGGGTACGAGCAGTACTTC.

The rearrangement joins TRBV19 to TRBJ1-5, with 10 bases matching TRBD1. V was pared by 6 bases and J by 0 bases, with 5 bases of the junction left unmatched. The CDR3 has 16 residues. Germline V CDR1 and CDR2: LNHDA, SQIVND (reference sequence). CDR3 coding DNA: TGTGCCAGTAGGGACGGGACAGGGGTTAGCAATCAGCCCCAGCATTTT. Its protein is CASRDGTGVSNQPQHF.

The chain couples TRBV28 to TRBJ2-5, with a tentative D call TRBD2 (6 bases). Germline loops: CDR1 MDHEN, CDR2 SYDVKM. With 7 bases removed from V and 2 bases from J, the gap between germline ends came to 11 bases. CDR3 length: 13 residues. The chain's CDR3 is CASTEGGQETQYF. The CDR3 bases are TGTGCCAGCACGGAGGGCGGGCAAGAGACCCAGTACTTC.